Presented here are 8 T cell receptor beta chains from one specimen sequenced in a study of blood T cell repertoires in COVID-19. Clones were sequenced by immunoSEQ multiplex PCR, and TCRdb holds only the in-frame ones, with some missing. The data contain about 48,000 clones, around 82% of them singletons. The specimen was peripheral blood. The receptors derive from a middle-aged man with acute or convalescent COVID-19.

The chain employs TRBV6-5 and TRBJ2-1; 8 bases match TRBD1. This CDR3 comprises 15 residues. J gave up 7 bases and V 0 bases, and 5 bases lay outside the gene matches. Looked up from germline, CDR1 is MNHEY and CDR2 is SVGAGI. CDR3 sequence: CASSYSSGGRNEQFF. In nucleotides, the CDR3 is TGTGCCAGCAGTTACTCATCAGGGGGCAGGAATGAGCAGTTCTTC.

V gene TRBV6-2 or TRBV6-3 combines with J gene TRBJ1-3; D gene uncertain. CDR3 length equals 15 residues. The V gene's germline CDR1 is MNHEY and CDR2 SVGEGT. V gave up 4 bases and J gave up 2 bases, with 12 bases separating them. The CDR3 region has the DNA TGTGCCAGCAGTTTGAGACGCGGGGCTGGAAACACCATATATTTT. It is translated as CASSLRRGAGNTIYF.

This chain joins TRBV5-1 and TRBJ1-1; 7 bases are a match to TRBD1. The V gene's germline CDR1 is SGHRS and CDR2 YFSETQ. The ends lost 4 bases at V and 1 base at J; junction bases unmatched: 7. The CDR3 is 15 residues long. CDR3 sequence (DNA): TGCGCCAGCAGCCCCTCAGGGGGACCGAACACTGAAGCTTTCTTT. It yields the protein CASSPSGGPNTEAFF.

This clone has only one observation. CDR3 DNA: TGTGCCAGCAGCGCGAACCCGGGACAGGGGGTTTCCTATAATTCACCCCTCCACTTT. As protein: CASSANPGQGVSYNSPLHF. J is TRBJ1-6 and V is TRBV27; 11 positions match TRBD1. Germline assignment: CDR1 MNHEY and CDR2 SMNVEV (reference sequence). Trimming at V came to 6 bases and at J to 1 base, leaving 11 bases not matched to a gene. The length of the CDR3 is 19 residues.

The chain employs TRBV19 and TRBJ1-1; D gene ambiguous. V was trimmed by 3 bases and J by 1 base, leaving 6 bases between them. This CDR3 comprises 13 residues. CDR1 is LNHDA, CDR2 SQIVND, per germline (reference sequence). The CDR3 coding sequence is TGTGCCAGTAGTATCGGGAGGAACACTGAAGCTTTCTTT. Residues: CASSIGRNTEAFF.

V usage is TRBV7-9 and J usage is TRBJ1-2; no clear D gene. The CDR3 has 12 residues. Germline values: CDR1 SEHNR, CDR2 FQNEAQ (reference sequence). V was shortened by 1 base and J by 4 bases, with 4 bases between the two germline ends. CDR3 in DNA: TGTGCCAGCAGCTTAGAGCGCTATGGCTACACCTTC. Protein product: CASSLERYGYTF.

The rearrangement uses TRBV16 and TRBJ2-2; D uncertain. V lost 1 base to trimming and J lost 1 base, with 4 bases between them. CDR1 KGHSY and CDR2 FQNENV come from the germline V gene. There are 14 residues in the CDR3. The CDR3: CASSQLWNTGELFF. DNA for the CDR3: TGTGCCAGCAGCCAATTATGGAACACCGGGGAGCTGTTTTTT.

This chain links TRBV15 with TRBJ2-7; the D is unclear. The V gene's germline CDR1 is LNHNV and CDR2 YYDKDF (reference sequence). Trimming removed 5 bases from V and 4 bases from J, with 15 bases in between. The CDR3 sequence is 14 residues long. DNA of the CDR3: TGTGCCACCAGCTTTGAGGCTTCCCCATACGAGCAGTACTTC. Its translation: CATSFEASPYEQYF.